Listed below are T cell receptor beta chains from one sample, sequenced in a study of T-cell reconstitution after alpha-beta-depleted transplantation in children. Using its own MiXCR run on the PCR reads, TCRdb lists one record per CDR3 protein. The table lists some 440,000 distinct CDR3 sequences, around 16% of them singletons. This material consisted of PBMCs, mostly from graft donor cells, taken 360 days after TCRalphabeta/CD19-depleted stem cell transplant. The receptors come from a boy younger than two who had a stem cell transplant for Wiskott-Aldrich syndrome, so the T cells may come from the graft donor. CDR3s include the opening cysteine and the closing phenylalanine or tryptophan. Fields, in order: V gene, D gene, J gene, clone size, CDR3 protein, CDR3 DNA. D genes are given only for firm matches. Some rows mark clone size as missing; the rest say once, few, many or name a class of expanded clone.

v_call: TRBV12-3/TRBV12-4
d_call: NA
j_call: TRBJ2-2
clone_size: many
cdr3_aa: CASRAQQGTGELFF
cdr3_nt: TGTGCCAGCAGGGCCCAACAGGGCACCGGGGAGCTGTTTTTT

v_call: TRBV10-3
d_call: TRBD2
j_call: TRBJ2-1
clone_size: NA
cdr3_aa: CAISGTSGYNEQFF
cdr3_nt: TGTGCCATCAGTGGGACTAGCGGTTACAATGAGCAGTTCTTC

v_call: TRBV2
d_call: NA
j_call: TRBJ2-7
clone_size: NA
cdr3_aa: CAFRPTGSYEQYF
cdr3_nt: TGTGCCTTCAGGCCAACGGGGTCCTACGAGCAGTACTTC

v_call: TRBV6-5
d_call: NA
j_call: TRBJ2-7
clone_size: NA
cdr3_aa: CASSYPRFGGLSSYEQYF
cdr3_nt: TGTGCCAGCAGTTACCCCCGTTTCGGGGGTTTGAGCTCCTACGAGCAGTACTTC

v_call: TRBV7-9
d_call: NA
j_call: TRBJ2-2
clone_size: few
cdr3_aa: CASRQGSVTGELFF
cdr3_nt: TGTGCCAGCAGACAGGGTTCCGTCACCGGGGAGCTGTTTTTT

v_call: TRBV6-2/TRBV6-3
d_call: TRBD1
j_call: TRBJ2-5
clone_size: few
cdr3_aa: CASRWTGDETQYF
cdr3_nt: TGTGCCAGCAGATGGACAGGGGATGAGACCCAGTACTTC

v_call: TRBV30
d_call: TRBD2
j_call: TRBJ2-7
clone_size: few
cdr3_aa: CAWSVTLFTSGEQYF
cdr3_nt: TGTGCCTGGAGTGTAACCCTCTTTACTAGCGGCGAGCAGTACTTC

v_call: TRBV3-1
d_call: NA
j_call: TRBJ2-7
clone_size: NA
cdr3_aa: CASSQSYGSPYEQYF
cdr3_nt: TGTGCCAGCAGCCAAAGTTACGGGAGTCCCTACGAGCAGTACTTC

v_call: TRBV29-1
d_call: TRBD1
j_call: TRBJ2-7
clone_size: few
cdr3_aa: CSVERDREGQYF
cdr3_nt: TGCAGCGTTGAACGGGACAGGGAAGGGCAGTACTTC

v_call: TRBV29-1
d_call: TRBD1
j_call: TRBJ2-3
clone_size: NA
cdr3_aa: CSGGDRVRPTDTQYF
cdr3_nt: TGCAGCGGGGGGGACAGGGTGAGGCCGACAGATACGCAGTATTTT

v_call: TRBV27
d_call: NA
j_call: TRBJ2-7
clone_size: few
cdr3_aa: CASRRASGRYEQYF
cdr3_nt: TGTGCCAGCAGACGGGCCTCGGGGCGCTACGAGCAGTACTTC

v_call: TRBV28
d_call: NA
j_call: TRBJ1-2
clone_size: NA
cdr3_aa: CASSLQSIGYTF
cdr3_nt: TGTGCCAGCAGTTTACAGTCAATTGGCTACACCTTC

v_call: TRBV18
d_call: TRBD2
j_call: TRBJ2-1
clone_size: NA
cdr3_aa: CASSPLGGLAANNEQFF
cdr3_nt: TGTGCCAGCTCACCGCTCGGTGGGCTAGCGGCAAACAATGAGCAGTTCTTC

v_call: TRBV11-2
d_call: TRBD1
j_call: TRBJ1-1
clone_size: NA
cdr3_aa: CASSSRDRKAFF
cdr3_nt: TGTGCCAGCAGCTCTCGGGACAGGAAAGCTTTCTTT

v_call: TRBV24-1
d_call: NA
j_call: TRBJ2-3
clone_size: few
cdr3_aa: CATSEGRWTDTQYF
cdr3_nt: TGTGCCACCAGTGAGGGGAGGTGGACAGATACGCAGTATTTT

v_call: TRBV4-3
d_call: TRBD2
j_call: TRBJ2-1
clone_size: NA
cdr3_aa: CASSPLAASYNEQFF
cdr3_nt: TGCGCCAGCAGCCCGCTAGCGGCCTCCTACAATGAGCAGTTCTTC

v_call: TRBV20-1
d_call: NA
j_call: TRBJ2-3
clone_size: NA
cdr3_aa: CSARPRRARADTQYF
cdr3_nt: TGCAGTGCTAGGCCCCGGAGGGCGAGGGCAGATACGCAGTATTTT

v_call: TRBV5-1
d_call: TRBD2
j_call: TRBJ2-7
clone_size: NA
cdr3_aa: CASSPGLGPFPEQYF
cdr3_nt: TGCGCCAGCAGCCCTGGACTAGGACCCTTCCCCGAGCAGTACTTC

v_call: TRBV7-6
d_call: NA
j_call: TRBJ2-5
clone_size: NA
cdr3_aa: CASSFGSPGTFKETQYF
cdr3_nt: TGTGCCAGCAGCTTTGGTTCTCCCGGGACTTTCAAAGAGACCCAGTACTTC

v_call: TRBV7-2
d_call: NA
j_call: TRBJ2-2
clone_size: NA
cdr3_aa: CASSPRRKRNTGELFF
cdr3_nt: TGTGCCAGCAGCCCCCGACGGAAGAGGAACACCGGGGAGCTGTTTTTT

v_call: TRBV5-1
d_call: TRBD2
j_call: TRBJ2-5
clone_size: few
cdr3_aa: CASSLSRAGGLETQYF
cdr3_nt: TGCGCCAGCAGCTTGTCTCGAGCGGGAGGGCTGGAGACCCAGTACTTC

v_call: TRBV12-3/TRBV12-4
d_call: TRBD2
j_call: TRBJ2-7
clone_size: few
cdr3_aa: CASSLGGLADREQYF
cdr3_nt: TGTGCCAGCAGTTTAGGAGGACTAGCGGATCGCGAGCAGTACTTC

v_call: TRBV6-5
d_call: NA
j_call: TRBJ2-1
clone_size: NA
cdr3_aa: CASSYSEVINEQFF
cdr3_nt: TGTGCCAGCAGTTACTCTGAGGTTATCAATGAGCAGTTCTTC

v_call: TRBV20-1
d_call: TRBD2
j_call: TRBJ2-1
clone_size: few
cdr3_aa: CSASAGTSGRFDNEQFF
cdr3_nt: TGCAGTGCTAGTGCCGGGACTAGCGGGAGGTTCGACAATGAGCAGTTCTTC

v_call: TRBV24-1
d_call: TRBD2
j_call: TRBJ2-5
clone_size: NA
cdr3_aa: CATSQPGLGVETQYF
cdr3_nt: TGTGCCACCAGTCAACCGGGACTAGGGGTGGAGACCCAGTACTTC

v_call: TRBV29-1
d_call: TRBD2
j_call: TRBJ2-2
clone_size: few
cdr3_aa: CSVPTLAENTGELFF
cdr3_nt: TGCAGCGTACCAACTCTAGCGGAGAACACCGGGGAGCTGTTTTTT

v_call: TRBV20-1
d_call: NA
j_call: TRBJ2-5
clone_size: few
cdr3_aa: CSARRQEETQYF
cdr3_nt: TGCAGTGCTCGAAGACAGGAAGAGACCCAGTACTTC

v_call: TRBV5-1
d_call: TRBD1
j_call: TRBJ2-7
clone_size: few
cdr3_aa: CASSFTGEEQYF
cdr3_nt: TGCGCCAGCAGCTTCACAGGGGAAGAGCAGTACTTC

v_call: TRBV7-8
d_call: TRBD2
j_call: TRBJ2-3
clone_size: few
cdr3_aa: CASSLAVLPSGSTDTQYF
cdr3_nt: TGTGCCAGCAGCTTAGCGGTCCTCCCTAGCGGGAGCACAGATACGCAGTATTTT

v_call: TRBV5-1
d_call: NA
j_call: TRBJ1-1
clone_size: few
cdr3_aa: CASSLDPQGMNTEAFF
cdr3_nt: TGCGCCAGCAGCTTGGATCCCCAGGGAATGAACACTGAAGCTTTCTTT

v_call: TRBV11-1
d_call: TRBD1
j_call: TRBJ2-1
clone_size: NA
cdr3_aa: CASSLETGAITSYNEQFF
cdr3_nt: TGTGCCAGCAGCTTGGAGACAGGGGCTATCACCTCCTACAATGAGCAGTTCTTC

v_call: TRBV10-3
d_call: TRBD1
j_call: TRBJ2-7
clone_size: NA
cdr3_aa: CAIRQLRGNFSYEQYF
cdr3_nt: TGTGCCATCAGGCAACTCAGGGGGAATTTTTCCTACGAGCAGTACTTC

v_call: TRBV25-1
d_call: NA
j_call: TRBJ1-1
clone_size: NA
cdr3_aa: CASSESWRTEAFF
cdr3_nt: TGTGCCAGCAGTGAATCTTGGCGCACTGAAGCTTTCTTT

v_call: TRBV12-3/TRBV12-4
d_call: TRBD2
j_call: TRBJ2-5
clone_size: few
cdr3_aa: CASSAGLAGGPGETQYF
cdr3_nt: TGTGCCAGCAGCGCGGGACTAGCGGGAGGGCCAGGAGAGACCCAGTACTTC

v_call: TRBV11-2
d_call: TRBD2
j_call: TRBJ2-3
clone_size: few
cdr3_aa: CASSWTSRLAGGPRPDTQYF
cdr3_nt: TGTGCCAGCAGCTGGACAAGCAGACTAGCGGGAGGGCCTCGTCCTGATACGCAGTATTTT

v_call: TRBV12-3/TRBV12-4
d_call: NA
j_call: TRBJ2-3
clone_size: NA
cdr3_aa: CASSLPGFTASTDTQYF
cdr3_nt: TGTGCCAGCAGTTTACCCGGTTTTACGGCAAGCACAGATACGCAGTATTTT

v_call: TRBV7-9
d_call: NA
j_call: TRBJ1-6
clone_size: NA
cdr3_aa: CASSATTLDNSPLHF
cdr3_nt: TGTGCCAGCAGCGCTACAACGCTAGATAATTCACCCCTCCACTTT

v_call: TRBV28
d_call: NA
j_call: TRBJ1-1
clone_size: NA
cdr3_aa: CASSFFFPDGNTEAFF
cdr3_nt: TGTGCCAGCAGTTTCTTCTTCCCTGACGGGAACACTGAAGCTTTCTTT

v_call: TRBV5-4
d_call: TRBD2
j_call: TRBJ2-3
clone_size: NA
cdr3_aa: CASSLRLAGPTDTQYF
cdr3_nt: TGTGCCAGCAGCTTGCGGCTAGCGGGCCCCACAGATACGCAGTATTTT

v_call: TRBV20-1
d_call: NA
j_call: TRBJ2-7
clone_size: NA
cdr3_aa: CSALAGNRYEQYF
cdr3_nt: TGCAGTGCTTTGGCAGGGAACCGCTACGAGCAGTACTTC

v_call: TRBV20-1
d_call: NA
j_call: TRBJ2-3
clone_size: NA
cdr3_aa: CSARIQDTQYF
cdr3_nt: TGCAGTGCTAGAATCCAAGATACGCAGTATTTT

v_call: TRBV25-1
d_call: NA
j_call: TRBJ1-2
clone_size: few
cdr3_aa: CASSVSGARIKDGYTF
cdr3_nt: TGTGCCAGCAGTGTTAGCGGGGCCAGAATAAAGGATGGCTACACCTTC

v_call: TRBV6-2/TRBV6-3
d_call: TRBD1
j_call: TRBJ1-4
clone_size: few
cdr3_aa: CASSHPGQGRKLFF
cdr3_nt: TGTGCCAGCAGCCACCCGGGACAGGGAAGAAAACTGTTTTTT

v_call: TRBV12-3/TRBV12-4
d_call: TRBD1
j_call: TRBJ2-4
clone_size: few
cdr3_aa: CASSFGDRRNIQYF
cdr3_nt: TGTGCCAGCAGTTTTGGGGACAGAAGAAACATTCAGTACTTC

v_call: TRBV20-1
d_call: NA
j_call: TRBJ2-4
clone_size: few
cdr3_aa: CSAREQGKNIQYF
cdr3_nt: TGCAGTGCTAGAGAGCAGGGAAAAAACATTCAGTACTTC

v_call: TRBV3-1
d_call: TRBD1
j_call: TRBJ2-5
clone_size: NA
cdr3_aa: CASSQDQGQGQETQYF
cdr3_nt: TGTGCCAGCAGCCAAGATCAGGGACAGGGTCAAGAGACCCAGTACTTC

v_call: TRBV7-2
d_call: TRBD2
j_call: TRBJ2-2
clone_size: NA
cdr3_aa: CASSSRGAGDTGELFF
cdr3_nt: TGTGCCAGCAGCTCCCGGGGAGCGGGAGACACCGGGGAGCTGTTTTTT

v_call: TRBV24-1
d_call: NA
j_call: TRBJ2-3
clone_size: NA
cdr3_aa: CATSDGGRTDTQYF
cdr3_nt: TGTGCCACCAGTGATGGGGGAAGGACAGATACGCAGTATTTT

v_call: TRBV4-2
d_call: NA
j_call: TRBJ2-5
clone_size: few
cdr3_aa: CASSQGAKETQYF
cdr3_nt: TGTGCCAGCAGCCAAGGGGCTAAGGAGACCCAGTACTTC

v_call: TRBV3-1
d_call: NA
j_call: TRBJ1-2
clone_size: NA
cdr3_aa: CASSQTGSNYGYTF
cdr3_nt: TGTGCCAGCAGCCAAACAGGATCTAACTATGGCTACACCTTC

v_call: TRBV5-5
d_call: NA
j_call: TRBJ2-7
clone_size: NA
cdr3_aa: CASSRPSGINEQYF
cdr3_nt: TGTGCCAGCAGCCGGCCCTCAGGGATCAACGAGCAGTACTTC

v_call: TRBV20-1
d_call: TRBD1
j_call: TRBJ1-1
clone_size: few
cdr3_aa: CSARDRMNTEAFF
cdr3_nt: TGCAGTGCAAGGGACAGGATGAACACTGAAGCTTTCTTT

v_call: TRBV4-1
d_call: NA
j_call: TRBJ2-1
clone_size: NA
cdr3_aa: CASSLTGDYSYNEQFF
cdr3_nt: TGCGCCAGCAGCCTGACCGGGGATTACTCCTACAATGAGCAGTTCTTC

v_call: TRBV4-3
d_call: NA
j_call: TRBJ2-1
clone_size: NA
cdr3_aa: CASSQGSRLSYNEQFF
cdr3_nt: TGCGCCAGCAGCCAAGGAAGTAGGCTTTCGTACAATGAGCAGTTCTTC

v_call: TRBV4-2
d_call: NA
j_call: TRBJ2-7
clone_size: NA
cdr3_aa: CASSFRIGGSSYEQYF
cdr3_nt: TGTGCCAGCAGCTTCCGGATAGGGGGGAGCTCCTACGAGCAGTACTTC

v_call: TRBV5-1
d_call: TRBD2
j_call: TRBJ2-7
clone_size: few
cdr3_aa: CASSRLIAGGRIYEQYF
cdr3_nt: TGCGCCAGCAGCCGACTGATAGCGGGAGGGCGAATCTACGAGCAGTACTTC

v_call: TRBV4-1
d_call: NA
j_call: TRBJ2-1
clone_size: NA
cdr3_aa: CASSQVYDEQFF
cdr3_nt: TGCGCCAGCAGCCAAGTCTATGATGAGCAGTTCTTC

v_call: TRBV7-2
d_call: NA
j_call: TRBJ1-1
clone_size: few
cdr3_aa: CASSLANRRTEAFF
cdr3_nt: TGTGCCAGCAGCTTAGCGAACAGGCGAACTGAAGCTTTCTTT

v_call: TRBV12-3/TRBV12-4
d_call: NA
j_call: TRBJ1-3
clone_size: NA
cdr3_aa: CASSFKNTIYF
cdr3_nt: TGTGCCAGCAGTTTTAAGAACACCATATATTTT